The TCR beta chain under discussion was sequenced for a study of cytomegalovirus exposure and HLA in healthy donors. Overall study: From donors who were HLA-typed, an early data release held approximately 91 million unique TCRs.

Unmatched junction bases numbered 3, after V lost 1 base and J lost 0 bases. There are 15 residues in the CDR3. The V gene's germline CDR1 is SNHLY and CDR2 FYNNEI. The study ran its PCR with 60 Vbeta and 13 Jbeta primers. The data were produced by immunoSEQ multiplex PCR, yet TCRdb's version contains in-frame clones alone and is incomplete. The sample gives around 120,000 clones, roughly 80% of which show up once; 8% to 9% is in the top ten. Study-wide findings and caveats: When analyzed later, the rates of TCR association showed variation by HLA locus, with DRB1 the most and HLA-C the fewest.

On this clone itself: Its antigen is as yet unknown.

Sequencing was performed on PBMCs. V usage is TRBV2 and J usage is TRBJ2-7; the match to TRBD1 covers 7 bases. The sequence derives from a female donor in good health and CMV-seropositive. The CDR3 DNA follows: TGTGCCAGCAGTGAAGACAGGGGTAGCTCCTACGAGCAGTACTTC. Its translation is CASSEDRGSSYEQYF. Combining the CDR3 with reference TRBV2 and TRBJ2-7 gives the whole variable domain EPEVTQTPSHQVTQMGQEVILRCVPISNHLYFYWYRQILGQKVEFLVSFYNNEISEKSEIFDDQFSVERPDGSNFTLKIRSTKLEDSAMYFCASSEDRGSSYEQYFGPGTRLTVT.